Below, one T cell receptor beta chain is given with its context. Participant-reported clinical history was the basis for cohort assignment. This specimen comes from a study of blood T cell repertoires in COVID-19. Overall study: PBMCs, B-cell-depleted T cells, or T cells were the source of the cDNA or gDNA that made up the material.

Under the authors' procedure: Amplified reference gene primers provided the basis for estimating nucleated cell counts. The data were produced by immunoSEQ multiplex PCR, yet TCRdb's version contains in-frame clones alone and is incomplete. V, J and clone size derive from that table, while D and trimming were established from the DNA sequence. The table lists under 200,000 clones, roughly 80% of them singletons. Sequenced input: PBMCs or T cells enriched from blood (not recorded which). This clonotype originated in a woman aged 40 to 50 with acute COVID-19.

Here the CDR3 DNA reads TGTGCCAGCAGCTTCCCACAGGGGGCGCCGTCCGAGCAGTACTTC. Translating gives CASSFPQGAPSEQYF. J is TRBJ2-7 and V is TRBV7-9; 9 nucleotides match TRBD1. The CDR3 covers 15 residues. V gave up 3 bases and J gave up 6 bases; unmatched junction bases: 9. CDR1 is SEHNR and CDR2 is FQNEAQ in the germline V gene (reference sequence).